This T cell receptor beta chain derives from a study of CD8 T cells in Susac syndrome. All included Susac syndrome patients satisfied recently defined diagnostic criteria for definite or probable disease. RNA, at 0.5 to 1 ug, was reverse transcribed with random hexamers. The amplification used immunoSEQ multiplex PCR on TCR beta CDR3; it spanned 54 Vbeta and 13 Jbeta. MiXCR, applied by TCRdb to the immunoSEQ multiplex PCR reads, yields one record per CDR3 protein. Among hundreds of thousands of distinct CDR3 sequences listed, 96% were seen once. Germline CDR1 reads SEHNR; CDR2 reads FQNEAQ (reference sequence). The CDR3 has 16 residues. Trimming stripped 7 bases from V and 4 bases from J, with 19 bases between.

The sequenced sample consisted of CD4+ T cells from PBMCs. The J gene is TRBJ1-4, the V gene TRBV7-9; D remains ambiguous. The sequence was collected from a human donor with Susac syndrome. For the CDR3, the DNA is TGTGCCAGCACCTCCCTCAGTCAAGCCAGTAATGAAAAACTGTTTTTT. It specifies CASTSLSQASNEKLFF.